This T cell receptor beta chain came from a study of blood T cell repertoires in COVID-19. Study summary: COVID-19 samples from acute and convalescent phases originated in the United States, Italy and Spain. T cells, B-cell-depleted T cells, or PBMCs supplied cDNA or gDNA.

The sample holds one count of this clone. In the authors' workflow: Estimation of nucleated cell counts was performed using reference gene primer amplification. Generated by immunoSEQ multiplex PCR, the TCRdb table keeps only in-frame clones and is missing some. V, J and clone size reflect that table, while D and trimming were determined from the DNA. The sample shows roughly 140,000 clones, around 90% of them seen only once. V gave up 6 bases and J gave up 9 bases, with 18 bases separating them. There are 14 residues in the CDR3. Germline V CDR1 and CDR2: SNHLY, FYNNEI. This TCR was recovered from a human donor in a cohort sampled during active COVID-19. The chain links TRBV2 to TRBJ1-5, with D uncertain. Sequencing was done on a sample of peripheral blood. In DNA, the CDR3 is TGTGCCAGCAGGGAGCTAGACGGTTATAGGCCCCAGCATTTT. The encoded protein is CASRELDGYRPQHF.